The T cell receptor (beta chain) under discussion was sequenced for a study of human T cells and chemical hapten exposure. Study-level information: Mostly female, the patients presented with alopecia areata, totalis or universalis.

This clonotype was seen a handful of times. Its antigen is unidentified. Described time point: patch test 2, 6 weeks after DPC sensitization. As for treatment: therapeutic diphenylcyclopropenone sensitization with weekly scalp DPC. TCRdb independently ran MiXCR on the RACE reads; one entry per CDR3 protein. This sample has about 380,000 distinct CDR3 sequences, with more than 5% found just once. Study-level findings and limits: Relative to control repertoires, expanded TCRs gave rise to significantly more large CDR3 similarity clusters. The count of PT1 expanded TCRs correlated positively with patch test score.

The sequence came from a woman aged 18-29 years with alopecia areata. Some clones in this sample may be carry-over from other donors' samples. Sequenced material: whole blood, taken in connection with sensitization to the hapten diphenylcyclopropenone (DPC).

The CDR3 here is CASSISGGSKNIQYF. CDR3 bases: TGTGCCAGCAGTATTAGCGGGGGATCGAAAAACATTCAGTACTTC. The chain carries TRBV12-3 or TRBV12-4 and TRBJ2-4, with 9 bases identical to TRBD2. V lost 5 bases to trimming and J lost 4 bases; unmatched junction nucleotides: 6. CDR3 size: 15 residues.